A selection of T cell receptor beta chains follows, all from one sample in a study of CD4+ T cells in melanoma. Generated by immunoSEQ multiplex PCR, the TCRdb table keeps only in-frame clones and is missing some. The sample records roughly 52,000 clones, nearly 70% being singletons. Source material: tumor tissue. The source of these receptors is a human donor with melanoma. Both conserved end residues are part of each CDR3. Each record gives: clone size, J gene, D gene, V gene, CDR3 protein, CDR3 DNA. D genes are given only for firm matches. The listing skips clone size in some rows; elsewhere it reads once, few, many or a size class.

- | TRBJ2-7 | - | TRBV7-2 | CATRAEARSYEQYF | TGTGCCACCAGAGCCGAAGCAAGGTCCTACGAGCAGTACTTC
- | TRBJ2-1 | TRBD2 | TRBV6-6 | CASRRTSSYNEQFF | TGTGCCAGCCGAAGGACTAGCTCCTACAATGAGCAGTTCTTC
- | TRBJ1-3 | - | TRBV4-1 | CASSQGQSSGNTIYF | TGCGCCAGCAGCCAAGGACAGAGCTCTGGAAACACCATATATTTT
- | TRBJ1-3 | - | TRBV10-3 | CAISDLGSTGNTIYF | TGTGCCATCAGTGATCTGGGGTCGACTGGAAACACCATATATTTT
few | TRBJ1-2 | - | TRBV28 | CASGKQRRGGYTF | TGTGCCAGCGGGAAACAGAGGAGGGGTGGCTACACCTTC
- | TRBJ1-5 | - | TRBV6-6 | CASSYSNPLQPQHF | TGTGCCAGCAGTTACTCGAATCCTCTTCAGCCCCAGCATTTT
few | TRBJ1-6 | TRBD1 | TRBV2 | CASSRGQYNSPLHF | TGTGCCAGCAGTCGGGGACAGTATAATTCACCCCTCCACTTT
many | TRBJ2-3 | TRBD2 | TRBV19 | CASTWSGGTDTQYF | TGTGCCAGTACGTGGTCGGGGGGAACAGATACGCAGTATTTT
- | TRBJ2-7 | TRBD1 | TRBV4-1 | CASSHATGNGEQYF | TGCGCCAGCAGCCACGCGACAGGGAACGGCGAGCAGTACTTC
- | TRBJ1-5 | - | TRBV27 | CASSLEGTPYQPQHF | TGTGCCAGCAGTTTGGAGGGGACTCCTTATCAGCCCCAGCATTTT
- | TRBJ2-3 | TRBD2 | TRBV29-1 | CSVSTSGTDTQYF | TGCAGCGTTTCGACTAGCGGCACAGATACGCAGTATTTT
once | TRBJ2-6 | - | TRBV19 | CASSMPSGANVLTF | TGTGCCAGTAGTATGCCGTCTGGGGCCAACGTCCTGACTTTC
many | TRBJ1-2 | TRBD1 | TRBV4-1 | CASSQVIARAGGNYGYTF | TGCGCCAGCAGCCAAGTAATTGCGAGGGCAGGGGGCAACTATGGCTACACCTTC
- | TRBJ2-7 | TRBD2 | TRBV30 | CAATGPGGEQYF | TGTGCGGCGACCGGGCCCGGGGGGGAGCAGTACTTC
- | TRBJ2-7 | TRBD1 | TRBV7-2 | CASSTYRGAYEQYF | TGTGCCAGCAGCACCTACAGGGGAGCCTACGAGCAGTACTTC
- | TRBJ2-3 | TRBD1 | TRBV2 | CASSTQQGFLTDTQYF | TGTGCCAGCAGCACCCAACAGGGGTTCTTGACAGATACGCAGTATTTT
- | TRBJ1-4 | TRBD1 | TRBV6-6 | CASRHDRGSGEKLFF | TGTGCCAGCAGACACGACAGGGGTTCGGGGGAAAAACTGTTTTTT
once | TRBJ1-2 | - | TRBV7-8 | CASSLSTTAYGYTF | TGTGCCAGCAGCTTGTCGACAACGGCCTATGGCTACACCTTC
many | TRBJ2-7 | TRBD1 | TRBV4-3 | CASSQRDRVGEQYF | TGCGCCAGCAGCCAAAGGGACAGGGTAGGTGAGCAGTACTTC
once | TRBJ1-5 | - | TRBV29-1 | CSAGHDNQPQHF | TGCAGCGCCGGACACGACAATCAGCCCCAGCATTTT
- | TRBJ2-5 | TRBD2 | TRBV5-4 | CASSFPGLAGKETQYF | TGTGCCAGCAGCTTCCCCGGACTAGCGGGGAAGGAGACCCAGTACTTC
few | TRBJ2-7 | TRBD1 | TRBV5-1 | CASSLAPGQGIHEQYF | TGCGCCAGCAGCTTGGCCCCGGGACAGGGGATTCACGAGCAGTACTTC
- | TRBJ2-7 | - | TRBV7-3 | CASSLSYEQYF | TGTGCCAGCAGCTTATCCTACGAGCAGTACTTC
- | TRBJ2-7 | TRBD1 | TRBV4-1 | CASSLPGTGSYEQYF | TGCGCCAGCAGCCTTCCCGGGACAGGTTCCTACGAGCAGTACTTC
- | TRBJ2-6 | - | TRBV11-2 | CASTLSGANVLTF | TGTGCCAGCACCCTCTCTGGGGCCAACGTCCTGACTTTC
- | TRBJ1-2 | - | TRBV19 | CASSIGAGERITF | TGTGCCAGTAGTATAGGGGCGGGAGAGCGGATCACCTTC
- | TRBJ2-3 | - | TRBV5-4 | CASSRGTGSTDTQYF | TGTGCCAGCAGCCGAGGGACGGGGAGCACAGATACGCAGTATTTT
- | TRBJ1-3 | - | TRBV7-9 | CASSLAGISGNTIYF | TGTGCCAGCAGCTTAGCCGGGATCTCTGGAAACACCATATATTTT
- | TRBJ2-3 | TRBD1 | TRBV9 | CASSVYTGAGTDTQYF | TGTGCCAGCAGCGTATATACAGGGGCTGGCACAGATACGCAGTATTTT
once | TRBJ2-3 | - | TRBV11-2 | CASSFIGGRSDTQYF | TGTGCCAGCAGCTTCATCGGGGGCCGCTCAGATACGCAGTATTTT
- | TRBJ2-7 | - | TRBV7-9 | CASSSPGGRGFYEQYF | TGTGCCAGCAGCTCCCCCGGTGGCAGGGGCTTTTACGAGCAGTACTTC
- | TRBJ2-7 | TRBD1 | TRBV5-1 | CASSYGQGGYEQYF | TGCGCCAGCAGCTACGGACAGGGAGGATACGAGCAGTACTTC
- | TRBJ2-7 | - | TRBV5-5 | CASSFPGTYEQYF | TGTGCCAGCAGCTTCCCCGGAACCTACGAGCAGTACTTC
- | TRBJ1-4 | TRBD1 | TRBV4-1 | CASSQGDRENEKLFF | TGCGCCAGCAGCCAAGGGGACAGAGAAAATGAAAAACTGTTTTTT
- | TRBJ1-6 | - | TRBV18 | CASSRDRADSYNSPLHF | TGTGCCAGCTCAAGGGACCGAGCCGACTCCTATAATTCACCCCTCCACTTT
- | TRBJ2-7 | - | TRBV30 | CAGRDTHYEQYF | TGTGCCGGCCGGGACACACACTACGAGCAGTACTTC
- | TRBJ1-1 | - | TRBV4-2 | CASSLPLRTEAFF | TGTGCCAGCAGCCTGCCCCTGAGAACTGAAGCTTTCTTT